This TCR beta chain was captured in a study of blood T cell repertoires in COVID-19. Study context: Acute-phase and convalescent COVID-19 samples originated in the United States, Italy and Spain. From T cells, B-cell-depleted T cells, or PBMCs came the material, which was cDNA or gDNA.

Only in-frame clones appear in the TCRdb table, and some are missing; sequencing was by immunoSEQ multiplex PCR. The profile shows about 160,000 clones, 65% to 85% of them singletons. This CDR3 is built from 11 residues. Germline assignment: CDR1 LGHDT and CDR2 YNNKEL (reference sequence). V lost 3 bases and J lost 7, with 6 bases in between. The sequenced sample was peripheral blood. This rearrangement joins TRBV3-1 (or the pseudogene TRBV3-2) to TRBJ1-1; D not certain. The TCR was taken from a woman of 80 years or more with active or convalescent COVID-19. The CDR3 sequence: CASSHRGEAFF. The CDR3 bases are TGTGCCAGCAGCCACCGAGGTGAAGCTTTCTTT.